This T cell receptor (beta chain) is drawn from a study of blood T cells in healthy people across ages. The CDR3 is 15 residues long. Germline CDR1 SGHTA, CDR2 FQGNSA. V was shortened by 4 bases and J by 4 bases, with 16 bases between the two germline ends. The sample holds one count of this clonotype. A second PCR, run for about 6 to 11 cycles, used a sample-barcoded 5' primer plus a J-beta primer mix. TCRdb used MiXCR to reprocess the 5' RACE reads, holding one entry per CDR3 protein. The sample has roughly 730,000 distinct CDR3 sequences, roughly three fifths seen once. The chain links TRBV7-2 to TRBJ1-2; D is uncertain. The source material was blood. The TCR comes from a man aged 35 to 55 in good health. This chain's CDR3 is CASSSSMGSTYGYTF. The CDR3 DNA reads as TGTGCCAGCAGCTCCTCTATGGGCAGCACCTATGGCTACACCTTC.